This TCR beta chain was sequenced for a study of blood T cells in healthy people across ages. Germline V lookup: CDR1 SGHAT, CDR2 FQNNGV. The CDR3 consists of 14 residues. With 1 base removed from V and 10 bases from J, the gap between germline ends came to 14 bases. General study points: PBMC samples, being unsorted, prevented any conclusive comparison of naive and antigen-experienced cells.

With a J-beta primer mix and a sample-barcoded 5' primer, a second PCR ran roughly 6 to 12 cycles. Every single cDNA molecule received a tag from a template-switch adaptor with 12 random nucleotides. Each single sample gave us at least 2.5 million CDR3-containing paired-end reads. TCRdb analysed the 5' RACE reads with MiXCR anew, one entry per CDR3 protein. The table includes about 600,000 distinct CDR3 sequences, less than 60% detected once. This clonotype was found a few times. The target antigen is unknown. The rearrangement links TRBV11-2 to TRBJ2-1, with D possibly TRBD2 on 7 matching bases. Source material: blood. The clonotype originates from an elderly man in good health. CDR3 nucleotide sequence: TGTGCCAGCAGCTTAGTTGGGGGGGCAGGGGAGCAGTTCTTC. It encodes CASSLVGGAGEQFF.